This T cell receptor (beta chain) was identified during a study of T cells in localized non-small cell lung cancer (dated by TCRdb to about 2020). At the level of the whole study: The study analyzed T cell repertoires of roughly 220 early-stage NSCLC patients, comparing tumors and uninvolved tumor-adjacent lungs. All 240 or so NSCLC patients in the cohort were treatment-naive and had localized lung tumors that were resected. A mean age of around 66 years was recorded for the NSCLC patients, of whom 120 to 150 were male and over 100 were female.

Turning to this clone: Its specific antigen is unknown. No qualities accompany the bases; no much larger clone lies one base away.

Here V drops 4 bases and J drops 7 bases, and the junction holds 15 bases not matched to any gene. The CDR3 measures 16 amino acids from cysteine to phenylalanine. Solely the CDR3 DNA is kept, with 48 bases framed from the first base. CDR1 SGHTS and CDR2 YDEGEE were looked up in the germline V gene. The study at large found these results: Higher blood T cell density associated with longer overall survival, while higher adjacent-lung clonality associated with shorter survival. Because the study design was exploratory, TCR variables were selected using unadjusted p-values without false-discovery rate correction. Uninvolved tumor-adjacent lung showed the highest T cell clonality, higher than tumor, which suggests more focused antigenic responses in the adjacent lung. Because multi-region sequencing of the tumors was not done, intratumor heterogeneity could not be ruled out. A median of around 60 of the top 100 tumor clones turned up in the paired uninvolved adjacent lung, and some 28 of those clones also ranked among the top 100 of that same adjacent lung.

The immunoSEQ Assay was used to sequence TCR beta CDR3 regions from DNA. The original pipeline was this. T cell density was computed as TCR beta template counts normalized to usable DNA estimated by amplifying housekeeping genes. Richness was estimated with the preseqR package, extrapolating to 400,000 templates for PBMC samples and 120,000 templates for tissue samples. Clonality was calculated as one minus Pielou's evenness. Tissue-enriched TCRs were identified through differential abundance testing performed on productive amino-acid clonotypes, with a minimum total count of 5 and an alpha of 0.1. The Jaccard Index and the Morisita Overlap Index were used to measure repertoire overlap between compartments. GLIPH grouped TCR beta CDR3s together with public tetramer-defined viral CDR3s, and a viral motif had to include at least three viral sequences and also show V-gene enrichment. Here the immuneACCESS table is served through TCRdb, limited to in-frame sequences with V and J called. Missing clones are a known gap in these copies; in checked studies unresolved V genes cover under half, and the rest lacks a known reason. V and J calls plus clone size are reproduced from that table; the DNA served to infer D and trimming. The sample includes some 64,000 clones, with roughly 88% observed a single time. Jointly, the top ten make up almost 2% of the sample.

At diagnosis, tumor, uninvolved tumor-adjacent lung and peripheral blood were collected and then preserved as a mix of FFPE and fresh-frozen material. For TCR repertoire profiling, blood samples were analyzed as peripheral blood mononuclear cells. The source was peripheral blood, collected before any cancer treatment. The chain is made from TRBV5-8 and TRBJ2-3, with 7 middle bases fitting TRBD2. This TCR came from a woman aged 40-75 years with stage I lung adenocarcinoma. In nucleotides, the sequence is TGTGCCAGCAGCCCTCTAATGGGACTACTCACGAATACGCAGTATTTT. It encodes CASSPLMGLLTNTQYF.